Each of the 21 T cell receptor beta chains below was sequenced from the same sample in a study of shared clonotypes between healthy human individuals. TCRdb's table, derived via immunoSEQ multiplex PCR, lists solely in-frame clones and lacks some. The sample gives over a million clones, 78% of which show up once; more than 0.45% is in the top ten. Sequencing was carried out using memory CD4+ T cells from PBMCs. Subset: CD45RA-negative fraction. These receptors came from a man aged 18 to 30 in good health. Some clones in this sample may be carry-over from other donors' samples.

The V call is TRBV6-1, the J call TRBJ1-5; no reliable D call. The CDR3 is made up of 12 amino acids. Looked up from germline, CDR1 is MNHNS and CDR2 is SASEGT. Trimming removed 4 bases at V and 4 bases at J, with 5 bases between. The CDR3 DNA reads TGTGCCAGCAGTGTTATAAATCAGCCCCAGCATTTT. Translation: CASSVINQPQHF.

This chain connects TRBV6-1 to TRBJ1-5; D gene unclear. The germline CDR1 and CDR2 sequences are MNHNS and SASEGT. V lost 4 bases to trimming and J lost 4 bases, with 14 bases between them. The CDR3 loop spans 15 amino acids. The CDR3 loop is CASSVEVAGNQPQHF. As DNA, the CDR3 is TGTGCCAGCAGTGTCGAGGTGGCGGGAAATCAGCCCCAGCATTTT.

This clone was recorded a few times. This sequence joins TRBV30 and TRBJ1-1, with unresolved D. This CDR3 region has 12 residues. CDR1 GTSNPN and CDR2 SVGIG come from the germline V gene (reference sequence). V gave up 4 bases and J gave up 3 bases, with 9 bases separating them. CDR3 nucleotides: TGTGCCTGGACCCCTTTTTACACTGAAGCTTTCTTT. Encoded protein: CAWTPFYTEAFF.

This chain joins TRBV30 and TRBJ2-7; 9 positions match TRBD1. CDR1 and CDR2 from the germline V gene are GTSNPN and SVGIG (reference sequence). V trimming: 4 bases; J trimming: 7 bases; junction bases outside the gene matches: 5. This CDR3 region has 12 residues. The CDR3 DNA sequence: TGTGCCTGGACGTCGACAGGGGGTGAGCAGTACTTC. This translates into CAWTSTGGEQYF.

V gene TRBV4-2 combines with J gene TRBJ2-3, with unresolved D. The CDR3 extends over 14 amino acids. Per germline, CDR1 LGHNA and CDR2 YNFKEQ. Trimming removed 4 bases from V and 0 bases from J, with 8 bases in between. CDR3 DNA: TGTGCCAGCAGCCCGTTGACTAGCACAGATACGCAGTATTTT. This sequence encodes CASSPLTSTDTQYF.

V and J are TRBV19 and TRBJ1-3, with D possibly matching TRBD1 (5 bases). Germline CDR1 is LNHDA and CDR2 is SQIVND (reference sequence). This CDR3 has 17 residues. Between the trimmed V and J ends, which lost 7 bases and 3 bases, there was a span of 22 bases. The CDR3 region has the DNA TGTGCCAGTACCCTACTGGGGGGGGAAGGAAGTGGAAACACCATATATTTT. Translation gives CASTLLGGEGSGNTIYF.

The J gene is TRBJ1-2, the V gene TRBV28; D is possibly TRBD1 (6 bases). The CDR3 has 16 residues. V was cut by 2 bases and J by 8 bases, with 21 bases left in between. CDR1 MDHEN and CDR2 SYDVKM come from the germline V gene. Here the CDR3 DNA reads TGTGCCAGCAGTTTAGGGGGTAGCGGGGCCAGGGGAGGCTACACCTTC. Translating it yields CASSLGGSGARGGYTF.

CDR3 coding DNA: TGCGCCAGCAGCTTAAGCCGGCTAGCGGGAGCGGTCGGGGAGCTGTTTTTT. Protein sequence: CASSLSRLAGAVGELFF. The J gene is TRBJ2-2, the V gene TRBV5-1, with 10 positions matching TRBD2. The CDR3 extends over 17 amino acids. Germline CDR1 is SGHRS and CDR2 is YFSETQ. With V trimmed by 2 bases and J by 7 bases, 11 bases remained unmatched. Variable domain in full (rest from reference TRBV5-1 and TRBJ2-2): KAGVTQTPRYLIKTRGQQVTLSCSPISGHRSVSWYQQTPGQGLQFLFEYFSETQRNKGNFPGRFSGRQFSNSRSEMNVSTLELGDSALYLCASSLSRLAGAVGELFFGEGSRLTVL.

V and J are TRBV5-1 and TRBJ2-2, with 9 bases aligning to TRBD2. The CDR3 covers 16 residues. The J segment lost 4 bases and the V segment lost 1 base, leaving 5 bases of the junction unmatched. From germline, CDR1 is SGHRS and CDR2 YFSETQ. In DNA, the CDR3 is TGCGCCAGCAGCTTGCGCCTAGCGGGGTTCACCGGGGAGCTGTTTTTT. Protein sequence: CASSLRLAGFTGELFF.

The chain carries TRBV28 and TRBJ1-2; D gene uncertain. The CDR3 has 12 residues. Germline lookup yields CDR1 MDHEN and CDR2 SYDVKM. Deletions cut 7 bases from V and 5 bases from J, with 11 bases between. The CDR3 DNA follows: TGTGCCAGCAACGAACCTAGGTATGGCTACACCTTC. Its protein is CASNEPRYGYTF.

The V gene is TRBV28, the J gene TRBJ2-3; TRBD1 matches 7 bases. This CDR3 has 14 residues. The junction had 9 bases not matched to a gene; V was cut back by 6 bases and J by 6 bases. Germline V gene data show CDR1 as MDHEN and CDR2 as SYDVKM. The CDR3 sequence: CASRDDRVLDTQYF. The CDR3 bases are TGTGCCAGCAGGGACGACAGGGTTTTGGATACGCAGTATTTT.

In the case of this clone: Within the sample, other DNA sequences also encode this same CDR3. The chain links TRBV18 to TRBJ1-1, with D uncertain. The CDR3 extends over 13 amino acids. Deletions cut 3 bases from V and 6 bases from J, with 11 bases between. CDR1 KGHSH and CDR2 LQKENI come from the germline V gene. CDR3 region: CASSPPGAAEAFF. The CDR3, as DNA: TGTGCCAGCTCACCCCCCGGTGCCGCTGAAGCTTTCTTT.

The J gene is TRBJ2-2, the V gene TRBV2; a weak D match, TRBD1 (6 bases). Trimming removed 4 bases at V and 4 bases at J, with 13 bases between. The CDR3 loop spans 15 amino acids. Germline CDR1 SNHLY, CDR2 FYNNEI. CDR3 nucleotides: TGTGCCAGCAGTGGACAGGCCCTCTCCACCGGGGAGCTGTTTTTT. It yields the protein CASSGQALSTGELFF.

The chain links TRBV6-1 to TRBJ1-1; weak D call: TRBD1 (5 bases). CDR3 length: 13 amino acids. V was shortened by 8 bases and J by 2 bases, with 12 bases between the two germline ends. CDR1 MNHNS and CDR2 SASEGT come from the germline V gene. In nucleotides, the CDR3 is TGTGCCAGCGACCCAGGGCTTAACACTGAAGCTTTCTTT. Translating it yields CASDPGLNTEAFF.

The chain's CDR3 is CASQTAGRDEQYF. CDR3 DNA: TGTGCCAGCCAAACCGCTGGCAGGGACGAGCAGTACTTC. The chain recombines TRBV28 with TRBJ2-7; maybe TRBD1 (5 bases). Between the trimmed V and J ends, which lost 8 bases and 5 bases, there was a span of 16 bases. There are 13 residues in the CDR3. CDR1 and CDR2 (germline): MDHEN, SYDVKM.

This chain connects TRBV7-9 to TRBJ2-7, with D possibly TRBD1 on 5 matching bases. This CDR3 has 15 residues. Germline loops: CDR1 SEHNR, CDR2 FQNEAQ (reference sequence). V shed 2 bases and J shed 9 bases, with 20 bases lying between them. The CDR3 loop reads CASSLNRQTLSGQYF. DNA of the CDR3: TGTGCCAGCAGCTTAAACCGACAGACCCTCTCTGGGCAGTACTTC.

The genes are TRBV7-2 and TRBJ2-1; D may be TRBD2 (6 bases). Germline values: CDR1 SGHTA, CDR2 FQGNSA. V was clipped by 7 bases and J by 4 bases, with 11 bases between them. CDR3 size: 13 residues. The CDR3 spells CASTPAGYNEQFF. The CDR3 nucleotides read TGTGCCAGCACCCCAGCGGGTTACAATGAGCAGTTCTTC.

A few counts support this clone. V gene TRBV27 combines with J gene TRBJ2-2; 7 bases match TRBD2. The CDR3 extends over 14 amino acids. The ends lost 0 bases at V and 7 bases at J; junction bases unmatched: 2. Germline V gives CDR1 MNHEY, CDR2 SMNVEV (reference sequence). The CDR3 DNA reads TGTGCCAGCAGTTTATCCCGGGGGGACGGGGAGCTGTTTTTT. This codes for CASSLSRGDGELFF.

The chain couples TRBV27 to TRBJ1-1; D not certain. In germline, CDR1 is MNHEY, CDR2 SMNVEV (reference sequence). V gave up 6 bases and J gave up 1 base, with 12 bases separating them. CDR3 length equals 14 residues. CDR3 protein: CASSVRGGNTEAFF. CDR3 coding DNA: TGTGCCAGCAGCGTTCGGGGAGGGAACACTGAAGCTTTCTTT.

In DNA form, the CDR3 reads TGTGCCAGCAGTTACTCCAGGTTCTCGGAGACCCAGTACTTC. The encoded protein is CASSYSRFSETQYF. The V call is TRBV6-5, the J call TRBJ2-5; no clear D. There are 14 residues in the CDR3. Trimming shortened V by 0 bases and J by 5 bases, and 10 bases separated the two germline ends. Germline CDR1 reads MNHEY; CDR2 reads SVGAGI.

Here the CDR3 DNA reads TGCGCCAGCAGGTATGACTACGAGCAGTACTTC. This sequence encodes CASRYDYEQYF. The chain employs TRBV5-1 and TRBJ2-7; unclear D gene. V lost 5 bases, J lost 3 bases, and 6 bases lay in between. CDR3 length equals 11 residues. CDR1 SGHRS and CDR2 YFSETQ come from the germline V gene. Combining the CDR3 with reference TRBV5-1 and TRBJ2-7 gives the whole variable domain KAGVTQTPRYLIKTRGQQVTLSCSPISGHRSVSWYQQTPGQGLQFLFEYFSETQRNKGNFPGRFSGRQFSNSRSEMNVSTLELGDSALYLCASRYDYEQYFGPGTRLTVT.